The clone carrying this T cell receptor beta chain was seen at least ten times. The antigen remains unidentified. This specimen belongs to a study of Graves' ophthalmopathy and Graves' hyperthyroidism. Study conclusions and caveats: The blood repertoire also included most expanded thyroid clonotypes above 0.001 frequency.

Beta-chain TCR CDR3 regions were amplified from RNA transcripts. HTBI primers primed a first-round RT-PCR, and a second-round multiplex PCR followed. TCRdb analysed the multiplex PCR reads with MiXCR anew, one entry per CDR3 protein. The data show 350,000 to 450,000 distinct CDR3 sequences, 21% seen once. Germline loops: CDR1 DFQATT, CDR2 SNEGSKA (reference sequence). The CDR3 runs to 11 residues. Trimming stripped 3 bases from V and 6 bases from J, with 9 bases between. The sequence derives from a woman between 18 and 30 years old with stable Graves' hyperthyroidism. V is TRBV20-1 and J is TRBJ2-7, with D perhaps given as TRBD1 or TRBD2 (5 bases each). The sequencing input was peripheral blood. The CDR3 spells CSASWGFEQYF. The CDR3 DNA reads TGCAGTGCTAGCTGGGGGTTCGAGCAGTACTTC.